These 12 T cell receptor beta chains were sequenced from one sample in a study of blood T cells in healthy people across ages. A second PCR of about 6 to 11 cycles used a sample-barcoded 5' primer and a J-beta primer mix. TCRdb re-analysed the 5' RACE reads in MiXCR, keeping a single row per CDR3 protein. Altogether fewer than 1,000,000 distinct CDR3 sequences are present, 35% to 50% being singletons, with the ten largest covering about a sixth. The material sequenced was blood. These receptors all stem from a man older than 75 in good health.

The chain has TRBV11-3 and TRBJ2-3; D not resolved. This CDR3 is built from 15 residues. Deletions cut 5 bases from V and 2 bases from J, with 14 bases between. The germline CDR1 and CDR2 sequences are SGHNT and YENEEA. DNA for the CDR3: TGTGCCAGCAGCGCGTCAGGCGGTTACACAGATACGCAGTATTTT. Encoded protein: CASSASGGYTDTQYF.

This sequence joins TRBV5-8 and TRBJ1-6; a weak D match, TRBD1 (6 bases). This CDR3 has 14 amino acids. Deletions cut 0 bases from V and 9 bases from J, with 10 bases between. Germline-derived CDR1 and CDR2 are SGHTS and YDEGEE. The CDR3 here is CASSLGQGTSPLHF. In nucleotides, the CDR3 is TGTGCCAGCAGCTTGGGGCAGGGGACTTCACCCCTCCACTTT.

The chain joins TRBV12-3 or TRBV12-4 to TRBJ1-1, with unresolved D. The V end lost 7 bases, the J end lost 1 base, and 13 bases lay between the germline ends. CDR3 length: 14 amino acids. CDR3 DNA sequence: TGTGCCAGCAAACTCTCGGGAGCGAACACTGAAGCTTTCTTT. It is translated as CASKLSGANTEAFF.

V usage is TRBV7-2 and J usage is TRBJ2-1; the D call may be TRBD1 or TRBD2 (5 bases each). The germline V gene has CDR1 SGHTA and CDR2 FQGNSA. Trimming left V 6 bases short and J 4 bases short, with 13 bases between. The CDR3 contains 14 residues. The CDR3 sequence is CASRPGSFYNEQFF. The CDR3 region has the DNA TGTGCCAGCAGGCCAGGGAGCTTTTACAATGAGCAGTTCTTC.

V usage is TRBV29-1 and J usage is TRBJ1-5; D may be TRBD1 (5 bases). The CDR3 extends over 13 amino acids. Germline V CDR1 and CDR2: SQVTM, ANQGSEA. Deletions cut 4 bases from V and 6 bases from J, with 13 bases between. The CDR3 region is CSVGPGPGQPQHF. CDR3 nucleotide sequence: TGCAGCGTTGGCCCAGGGCCGGGTCAGCCCCAGCATTTT.

The rearrangement links TRBV28 to TRBJ2-3; no reliable D call. There are 15 residues in the CDR3. Germline V gene sequence: CDR1 MDHEN, CDR2 SYDVKM. V was trimmed by 4 bases and J by 4 bases, leaving 15 bases between them. CDR3 DNA: TGTGCCAGCAGTTCCCCGGGCCCGGTGGCAGATACGCAGTATTTT. Its translation is CASSSPGPVADTQYF.

The table lists this clonotype with a few counts. The rearrangement links TRBV7-8 to TRBJ2-5, with 7 nucleotides matching TRBD1. Trimming took 1 base from V and 4 from J; bases not matched to a gene: 9. This CDR3 spans 16 amino acids. In germline, CDR1 is SGHVS, CDR2 FQNEAQ. The CDR3 is CASSLEAGTVGETQYF. CDR3 bases: TGTGCCAGCAGCTTAGAAGCCGGGACAGTAGGAGAGACCCAGTACTTC. Drawing the rest from reference TRBV7-8 and TRBJ2-5, the complete variable domain is GAGVSQSPRYKVAKRGQDVALRCDPISGHVSLFWYQQALGQGPEFLTYFQNEAQLDKSGLPSDRFFAERPEGSVSTLKIQRTQQEDSAVYLCASSLEAGTVGETQYFGPGTRLLVL.

The CDR3 reads CASSQDISAVYNEQFF. The CDR3 DNA follows: TGCGCCAGCAGCCAAGATATCTCGGCAGTTTACAATGAGCAGTTCTTC. V gene TRBV4-1 combines with J gene TRBJ2-1; D not resolved. V lost 0 bases to trimming and J lost 4 bases, with 13 bases between them. CDR1 and CDR2 (germline): MGHRA, YSYEKL. The CDR3 consists of 16 residues.

The chain joins TRBV5-1 to TRBJ2-1, with D perhaps assigned TRBD1 or TRBD2 (5 bases each). The CDR3 runs 13 residues. V was trimmed by 0 bases and J by 9 bases, leaving 10 bases between them. From germline, CDR1 is SGHRS and CDR2 YFSETQ. DNA of the CDR3: TGCGCCAGCAGCTTGGCATTGGGGACTGAGCAGTTCTTC. This sequence encodes CASSLALGTEQFF.

The chain has TRBV7-2 and TRBJ2-5; the match to TRBD2 covers 16 bases. Germline trimming cut 0 bases from V and 6 bases from J; bases unmatched to any gene: 10. CDR3 size: 19 residues. The V gene's germline CDR1 is SGHTA and CDR2 FQGNSA. CDR3 sequence reads: CASSLAGTSGRAVRKTQYF. Here the CDR3 DNA reads TGTGCCAGCAGCTTAGCCGGGACTAGCGGGAGGGCGGTCCGGAAGACCCAGTACTTC.

The CDR3 region is CASGFRGQPQETQYF. The CDR3 DNA follows: TGTGCCAGCGGTTTTAGGGGACAGCCGCAAGAGACCCAGTACTTC. V gene TRBV6-6 combines with J gene TRBJ2-5; 7 bases match TRBD1. Germline-derived CDR1 and CDR2 are MNHNY and SVGAGI (reference sequence). V lost 8 bases to trimming and J lost 2 bases; unmatched junction nucleotides: 11. CDR3 length equals 15 residues.

Many counts were recorded for this clonotype. The rearrangement links TRBV7-2 to TRBJ2-1; D not certain. V lost 5 bases and J 7 bases, leaving 6 bases between the germline ends. CDR1 SGHTA and CDR2 FQGNSA come from the germline V gene. The CDR3 contains 11 residues. DNA of the CDR3: TGTGCCAGCAGCCAACATAATGAGCAGTTCTTC. Protein product: CASSQHNEQFF.